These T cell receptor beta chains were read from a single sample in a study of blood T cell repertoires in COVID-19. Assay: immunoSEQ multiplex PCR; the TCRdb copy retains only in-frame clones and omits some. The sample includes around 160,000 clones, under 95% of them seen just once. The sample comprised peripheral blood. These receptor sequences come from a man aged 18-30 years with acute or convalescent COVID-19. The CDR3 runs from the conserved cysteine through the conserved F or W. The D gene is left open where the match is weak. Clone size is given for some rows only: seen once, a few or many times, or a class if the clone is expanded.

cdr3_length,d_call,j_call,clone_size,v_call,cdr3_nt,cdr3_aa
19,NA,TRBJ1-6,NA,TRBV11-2,TGTGCCAGCAGCTTAGTGTCCGGGGCAACTCTGGGGGGAATTTCACCCCTCCACTTT,CASSLVSGATLGGISPLHF
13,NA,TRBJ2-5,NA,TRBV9,TGTGCCAGCAGCACCAACTATCAAGAGACCCAGTACTTC,CASSTNYQETQYF
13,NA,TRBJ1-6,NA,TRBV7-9,TGTGCCAGCAGCTTAGCCCCCACGGCACCCCTCCACTTT,CASSLAPTAPLHF
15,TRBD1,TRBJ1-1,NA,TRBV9,TGTGCCAGCAGCGTAGAGGACAGGGGGCGGACTGAAGCTTTCTTT,CASSVEDRGRTEAFF
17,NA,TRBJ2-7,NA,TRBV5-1,TGCGCCAGCTATACTAGCCCTGGGGAAAGCCTTATTTACGAGCAGTACTTC,CASYTSPGESLIYEQYF
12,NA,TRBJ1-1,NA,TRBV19,TGTGCCACCCGCGGGGTGGGCACTGAAGCTTTCTTT,CATRGVGTEAFF
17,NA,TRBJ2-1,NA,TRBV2,TGTGCCAGCAGTGAAGCGGGGGGGCAGGGCGGATACAATGAGCAGTTCTTC,CASSEAGGQGGYNEQFF
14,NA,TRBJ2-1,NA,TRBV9,TGTGCCAGCAGCGTAGCCCCCCCTAGTTATGAGCAGTTCTTC,CASSVAPPSYEQFF
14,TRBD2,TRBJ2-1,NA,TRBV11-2,TGTGCCAGCAGCTTTACTAGCGGGAGCAGCGAGCAGTTCTTC,CASSFTSGSSEQFF
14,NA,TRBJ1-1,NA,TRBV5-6,TGTGCCAGCAGCCGTCCGGCGGCCCTCACTGAAGCTTTCTTT,CASSRPAALTEAFF
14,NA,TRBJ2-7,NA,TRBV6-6,TGTGCCAGCAGTTACGTGACAGCCCCCTACGAGCAGTACTTC,CASSYVTAPYEQYF
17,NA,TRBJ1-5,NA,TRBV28,TGTGCCAGCAGTTCTGGGTTGGGTTCAGGGGGCAATCAGCCCCAGCATTTT,CASSSGLGSGGNQPQHF
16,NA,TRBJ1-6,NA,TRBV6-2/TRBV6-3,TGTGCCAGCAGTTTTCTCTTTAGCTCCTATAATTCACCCCTCCACTTT,CASSFLFSSYNSPLHF
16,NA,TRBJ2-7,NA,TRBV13,TGTGCCAGCAGCATACTAGAAGGACAGAATTTGGGAGAGCAGTACTTC,CASSILEGQNLGEQYF
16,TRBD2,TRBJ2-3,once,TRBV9,TGTGCCAGCAGCACGGGACTAGCGGGGGGCACAGATACGCAGTATTTT,CASSTGLAGGTDTQYF
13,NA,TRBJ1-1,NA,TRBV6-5,TGTGCCAGCCGCTGGGGGAGGGACACTGAAGCTTTCTTT,CASRWGRDTEAFF
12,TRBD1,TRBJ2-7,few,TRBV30,TGTGCCTGGTGGACAGGTGGGGTCGAGCAGTACTTC,CAWWTGGVEQYF
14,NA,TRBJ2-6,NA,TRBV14,TGTGCCAGCAGCCCGCGCTATCTCCTCTGCGTCCTGACTTTC,CASSPRYLLCVLTF
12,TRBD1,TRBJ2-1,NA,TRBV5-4,TGTGCCAGCAGCTCCGACAGGGTAAGACCGTTCTTC,CASSSDRVRPFF
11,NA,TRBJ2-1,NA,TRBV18,TGTGCCACAGGGGAATACAATGAGCAGTTCTTC,CATGEYNEQFF
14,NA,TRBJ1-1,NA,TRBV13,TGTGCCAGCAGCTTAGGACGGGTGAGGAATGAAGCTTTCTTT,CASSLGRVRNEAFF
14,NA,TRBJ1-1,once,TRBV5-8,TGTGCCAGCACCTCGTTGGGGCTTGGTACTGAAGCTTTCTTT,CASTSLGLGTEAFF
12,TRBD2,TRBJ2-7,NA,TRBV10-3,TGTGCCACCAGCGGGGGGCCCATCACCGGGTACTTC,CATSGGPITGYF
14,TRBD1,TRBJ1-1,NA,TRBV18,TGTGCCAGCTCACCAGAGACAGGGGCTACTGAAGCTTTCTTT,CASSPETGATEAFF
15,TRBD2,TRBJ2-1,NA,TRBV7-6,TGTGCCAGCAGCTCGGGACTAGCGGGGTACAATGAGCAGTTCTTC,CASSSGLAGYNEQFF
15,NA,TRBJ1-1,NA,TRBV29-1,TGCAGCGCGAAGAATGAGACAACTTGGAACACTGAAGCTTTCTTT,CSAKNETTWNTEAFF
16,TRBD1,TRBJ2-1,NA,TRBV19,TGTGCCAGTAGTATAGTGGGACAGGGGGACTACAATGAGCAGTTCTTC,CASSIVGQGDYNEQFF
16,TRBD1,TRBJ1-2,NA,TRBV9,TGTGCCAGCAGCGTAGATCCCGGACAGGACAAATATGGCTACACCTTC,CASSVDPGQDKYGYTF
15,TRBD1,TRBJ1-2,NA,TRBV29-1,TGCAGCGTTGAAGATGAGGGACAGGGGGGTCGAGGCTACACCTTC,CSVEDEGQGGRGYTF
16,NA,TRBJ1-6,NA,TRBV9,TGTGCCAGCAGCGGACGGGGGGCGGGAGATAATTCACCCCTCCACTTT,CASSGRGAGDNSPLHF
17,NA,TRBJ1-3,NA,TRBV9,TGTGCCAGCAGCGTTTCTGGGGGGATTCGTGTTGGAAACACCATATATTTT,CASSVSGGIRVGNTIYF
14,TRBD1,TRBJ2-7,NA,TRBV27,TGTGCCAGCAGAGTGACAGGGGGCGGGTACGAGCAGTACTTC,CASRVTGGGYEQYF
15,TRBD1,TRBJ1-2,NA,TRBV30,TGTGCCAGTTCCCGGGACAGGGTCGTAATCAATGGCTACACCTTC,CASSRDRVVINGYTF
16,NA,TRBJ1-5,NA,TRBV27,TGTGCCAGCAGTTTATCCGGCAGGCAGCCCAATCAGCCCCAGCATTTT,CASSLSGRQPNQPQHF
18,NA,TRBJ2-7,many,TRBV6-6,TGTGCCAGCAGTCGCCGCCGGGGGGACGTGGGGGGCCAGTACGAGCAGTACTTC,CASSRRRGDVGGQYEQYF
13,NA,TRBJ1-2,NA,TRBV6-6,TGTGCCAGCAGTTACTCGCTAGGGGAAGGCTACACCTTC,CASSYSLGEGYTF
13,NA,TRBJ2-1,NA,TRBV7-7,TGTGCCAGCAGCTTAGAAGCGGAGGGTGAGCAGTTCTTC,CASSLEAEGEQFF